The next 13 T cell receptor beta chains were all read from a single sample in a study of OX40 agonist ivuxolimab in advanced cancers. The data were produced by immunoSEQ multiplex PCR, yet TCRdb's version contains in-frame clones alone and is incomplete. This sample has approximately 40,000 clones, with 70% to 85% found just once. The input for sequencing was CD4+ or CD8+ T cells sorted from blood, taken in a trial of the OX40 agonist ivuxolimab. These receptors were obtained from an adult with an advanced solid tumor such as melanoma, head and neck, liver or kidney cancer.

The rearrangement uses TRBV5-6 and TRBJ2-1; the D gene is possibly TRBD1 (6 bases). Germline lookup yields CDR1 SGHDT and CDR2 YYEEEE. The CDR3 has 13 amino acids. The V gene lost 4 bases and the J gene lost 4 bases, with 9 bases spanning the gap. The CDR3 loop is CASSRDMYNEQFF. As DNA, the CDR3 is TGTGCCAGCAGCCGGGACATGTACAATGAGCAGTTCTTC.

The rearrangement joins TRBV2 to TRBJ2-3; D remains unclear. The germline V gene encodes CDR1 SNHLY and CDR2 FYNNEI. The CDR3 runs to 16 residues. The V end was cut by 2 bases, the J end by 0 bases, with 12 bases between. CDR3 sequence: CASSEQDQTSTDTQYF. Here the CDR3 DNA reads TGTGCCAGCAGTGAACAGGACCAAACTAGCACAGATACGCAGTATTTT.

The V and J genes are TRBV7-9 and TRBJ2-2, with TRBD1 identical over 7 bases. CDR1 and CDR2 (germline): SEHNR, FQNEAQ (reference sequence). With 4 bases clipped from V and 3 bases from J, the junction kept 11 bases outside the gene matches. The length of the CDR3 is 17 residues. The CDR3 DNA reads TGTGCCAGCAGCTCATTCCGGGACAGCAGGGACACCGGGGAGCTGTTTTTT. Its protein is CASSSFRDSRDTGELFF.

This clone was seen a few times. The chain combines TRBV19 with TRBJ2-1; 9 nucleotides match TRBD2. The junction had 6 bases not matched to a gene; V was cut back by 5 bases and J by 4 bases. The CDR3 contains 15 residues. Germline lookup yields CDR1 LNHDA and CDR2 SQIVND (reference sequence). The CDR3 loop reads CASSPGTSSYNEQFF. In DNA, the CDR3 is TGTGCCAGTAGTCCTGGGACTAGCAGTTACAATGAGCAGTTCTTC. Full variable domain (outside the CDR3, taken from reference TRBV19 and TRBJ2-1): DGGITQSPKYLFRKEGQNVTLSCEQNLNHDAMYWYRQDPGQGLRLIYYSQIVNDFQKGDIAEGYSVSREKKESFPLTVTSAQKNPTAFYLCASSPGTSSYNEQFFGPGTRLTVL.

In its sample, this clone was seen once. The genes are TRBV2 and TRBJ1-4, with D tentatively TRBD1 (5 bases). V was cut by 6 bases and J by 0 bases, with 11 bases left in between. The CDR3 has 15 amino acids. Germline CDR1 and CDR2: SNHLY and FYNNEI. The CDR3 coding sequence is TGTGCCAGCAGCTTCAGGGTACCAACTAATGAAAAACTGTTTTTT. As protein: CASSFRVPTNEKLFF.

The rearrangement links TRBV10-1 to TRBJ2-1, with 11 bases fitting TRBD2. V gave up 3 bases and J gave up 4 bases; unmatched junction bases: 2. Germline assignment: CDR1 WNHNN and CDR2 SYGVQD (reference sequence). The CDR3 length is 15 residues. CDR3 in amino acids: CASSDGLAGYNEQFF. The CDR3 nucleotides are TGCGCCAGCAGTGACGGACTAGCGGGTTACAATGAGCAGTTCTTC.

The chain employs TRBV5-5 and TRBJ2-1; 8 bases are a match to TRBD2. Germline values: CDR1 SGHKS, CDR2 YYEKEE (reference sequence). V lost 4 bases, J lost 9 bases, and 12 bases stayed unmatched. This CDR3 comprises 15 residues. The CDR3 spells CASSGEIGRASEQFF. The CDR3 bases are TGTGCCAGCAGCGGAGAAATCGGGAGGGCCTCTGAGCAGTTCTTC.

This clone was counted a single time. The chain joins TRBV7-2 to TRBJ2-5, with TRBD2 identical over 7 bases. With V trimmed by 4 bases and J by 8 bases, 7 bases remained unmatched. CDR3 length: 13 residues. The germline V gene has CDR1 SGHTA and CDR2 FQGNSA. CDR3 in DNA: TGTGCCAGCAGCTCTCCTAGCGGCCGAACCCAGTACTTC. Translated, it gives CASSSPSGRTQYF.

The V and J genes are TRBV7-2 and TRBJ2-2; 9 nucleotides match TRBD2. Losses at the gene ends were 5 bases for V and 5 bases for J; bases not matched to a gene: 9. CDR3 length: 16 amino acids. CDR1 SGHTA and CDR2 FQGNSA come from the germline V gene. CDR3 in amino acids: CASSQSSGSGTGELFF. CDR3 coding DNA: TGTGCCAGCAGCCAGAGTAGCGGGAGTGGAACCGGGGAGCTGTTTTTT.

Note on this clone: Sequence at one end of the junction differs from germline and may be a read error. V and J are TRBV7-9 and TRBJ2-7, with 9 positions matching TRBD1. The germline CDR1 and CDR2 sequences are SEHNR and FQNEAQ (reference sequence). The CDR3 consists of 12 residues. The CDR3: CASSLDRDRVDF. The CDR3 region has the DNA TGTGCCAGCAGCTTAGATAGGGACAGGGTAGACTTC.

The chain uses TRBV4-2 and TRBJ2-7, with TRBD2 matching over 13 bases. V trimming: 1 base; J trimming: 2 bases; junction bases outside the gene matches: 2. The length of the CDR3 is 16 residues. CDR1 is LGHNA and CDR2 is YNFKEQ in the germline V gene. The CDR3 region has the DNA TGTGCCAGCAGCCAAGGACTAGCGGGAGGAGCCTACGAGCAGTACTTC. As protein: CASSQGLAGGAYEQYF.

The chain is built from TRBV5-5 and TRBJ2-6; D ambiguous. This CDR3 contains 14 residues. CDR1 and CDR2 (germline): SGHKS, YYEKEE (reference sequence). The V and J ends lost 4 bases and 4 bases respectively, with 9 bases between them. The CDR3 region is CASSPFGGANVLTF. The CDR3 nucleotides read TGTGCCAGCAGCCCCTTCGGGGGGGCCAACGTCCTGACTTTC.

The chain combines TRBV4-3 with TRBJ1-3; D not resolved. V gave up 1 base and J gave up 3 bases, with 10 bases separating them. This CDR3 spans 15 amino acids. Germline assignment: CDR1 LGHNA and CDR2 YSLEER. CDR3 nucleotides: TGCGCCAGCAGCCAAGCCATGGGAGTTGGAAACACCATATATTTT. This translates into CASSQAMGVGNTIYF.